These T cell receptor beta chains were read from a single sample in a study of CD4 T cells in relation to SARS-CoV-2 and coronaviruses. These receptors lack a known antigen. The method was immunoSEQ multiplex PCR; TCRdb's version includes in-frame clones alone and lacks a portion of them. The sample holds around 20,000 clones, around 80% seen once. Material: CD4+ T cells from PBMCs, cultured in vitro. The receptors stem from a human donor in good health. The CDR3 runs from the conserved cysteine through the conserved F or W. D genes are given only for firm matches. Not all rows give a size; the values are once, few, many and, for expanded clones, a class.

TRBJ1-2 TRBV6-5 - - CASSHTGENYGYTF TGTGCCAGCAGCCACACAGGCGAGAACTATGGCTACACCTTC
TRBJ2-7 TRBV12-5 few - CASGAILGSEQYF TGTGCTAGTGGTGCAATTTTGGGGTCCGAGCAGTACTTC
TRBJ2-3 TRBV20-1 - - CSASITSTDTQYF TGCAGTGCTAGTATAACAAGCACAGATACGCAGTATTTT
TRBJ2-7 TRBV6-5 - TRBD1 CASTAQGYEQYF TGTGCCAGCACCGCACAGGGGTACGAGCAGTACTTC
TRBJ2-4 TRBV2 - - CASTGQFLAKNIQYF TGTGCCAGCACTGGACAGTTCCTAGCCAAAAACATTCAGTACTTC
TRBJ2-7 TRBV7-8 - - CASSPEAEQYF TGTGCCAGCAGCCCAGAAGCCGAGCAGTACTTC
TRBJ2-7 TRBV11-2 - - CASSSSYEQYF TGTGCCAGCAGCTCCAGCTACGAGCAGTACTTC
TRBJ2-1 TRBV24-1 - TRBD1 CATSDPRGRDEQFF TGTGCCACCAGTGACCCCAGGGGGCGCGATGAGCAGTTCTTC
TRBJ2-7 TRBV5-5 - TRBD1 CASSWWDRSYEQYF TGTGCCAGCAGCTGGTGGGACAGAAGCTACGAGCAGTACTTC
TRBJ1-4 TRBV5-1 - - CASSLGRGTREKLFF TGCGCCAGCAGCTTGGGACGGGGTACGAGGGAAAAACTGTTTTTT
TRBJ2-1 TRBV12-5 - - CASGLVNPLGLQFF TGTGCTAGTGGTTTGGTAAATCCCCTCGGTCTTCAGTTCTTC
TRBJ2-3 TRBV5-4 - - CASSLGGAQYF TGTGCCAGCAGCTTGGGAGGGGCGCAGTATTTT
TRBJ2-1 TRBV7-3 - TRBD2 CASSLAGAEYNEQFF TGTGCCAGCAGCCTAGCGGGAGCCGAGTACAATGAGCAGTTCTTC
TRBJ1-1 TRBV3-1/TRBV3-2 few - CATRRGSFDTEAFF TGTGCCACCAGGCGAGGGTCGTTCGACACTGAAGCTTTCTTT
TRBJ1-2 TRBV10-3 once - CAISGEYGYTF TGTGCCATCAGCGGGGAATATGGCTACACCTTC
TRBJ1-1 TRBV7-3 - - CASSSTVGTEAFF TGTGCCAGCAGCTCAACCGTTGGCACTGAAGCTTTCTTT
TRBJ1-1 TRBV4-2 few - CASSQDLGAGTEAFF TGTGCCAGCAGCCAAGACCTGGGGGCAGGGACTGAAGCTTTCTTT
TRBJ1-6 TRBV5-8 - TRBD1 CASSVNGDRDNSPLHF TGTGCCAGCAGCGTGAATGGGGACAGGGATAATTCACCCCTCCACTTT
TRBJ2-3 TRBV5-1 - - CASSLEGQRTDTQYF TGCGCCAGCAGCTTGGAAGGACAACGCACAGATACGCAGTATTTT
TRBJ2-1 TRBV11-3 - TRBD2 CASSLDGLGNNEQFF TGTGCCAGCAGCTTAGACGGACTAGGAAACAATGAGCAGTTCTTC
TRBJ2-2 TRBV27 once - CASSFPGGELFF TGTGCCAGCAGTTTTCCGGGCGGGGAGCTGTTTTTT
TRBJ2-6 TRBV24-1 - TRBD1 CATSDWDRAAGANVLTF TGTGCCACCAGTGATTGGGACAGGGCAGCTGGGGCCAACGTCCTGACTTTC
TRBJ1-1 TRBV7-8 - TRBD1 CASSIRNRDRGEAFF TGTGCCAGCAGCATTAGGAACCGGGACAGGGGAGAAGCTTTCTTT
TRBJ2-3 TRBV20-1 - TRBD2 CSASFSASGSLIHQYF TGCAGTGCTAGTTTTTCGGCGAGCGGGAGTCTCATTCACCAGTATTTT
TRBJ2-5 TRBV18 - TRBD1 CASSRQGEQETQYF TGTGCCAGCTCGAGACAGGGAGAACAAGAGACCCAGTACTTC
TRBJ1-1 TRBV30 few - CAWMAGVSEAFF TGTGCCTGGATGGCAGGGGTATCTGAAGCTTTCTTT
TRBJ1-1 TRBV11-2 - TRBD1 CASSSGQGLMNTEAFF TGTGCCAGCAGCTCGGGACAGGGACTAATGAACACTGAAGCTTTCTTT
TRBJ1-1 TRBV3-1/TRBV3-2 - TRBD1 CASSQWQGDGAFF TGTGCCAGCAGCCAATGGCAGGGGGACGGAGCTTTCTTT
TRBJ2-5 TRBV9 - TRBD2 CASSVESWGGETQYF TGTGCCAGCAGCGTCGAAAGCTGGGGGGGGGAGACCCAGTACTTC
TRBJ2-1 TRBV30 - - CAWTRGVYNEQFF TGTGCCTGGACTCGTGGGGTGTACAATGAGCAGTTCTTC
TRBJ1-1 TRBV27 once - CASTKGDGNTEAFF TGTGCCAGCACCAAAGGGGATGGGAACACTGAAGCTTTCTTT
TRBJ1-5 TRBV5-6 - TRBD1 CASSFLDRTDQPQHF TGTGCCAGCAGCTTTCTGGACAGGACGGATCAGCCCCAGCATTTT
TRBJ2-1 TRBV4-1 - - CASSQGVGRAAGEQFF TGCGCCAGCAGCCAAGGGGTGGGAAGGGCCGCCGGTGAGCAGTTCTTC
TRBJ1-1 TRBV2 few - CASSEAHWQGNTEAFF TGTGCCAGCAGTGAAGCTCACTGGCAGGGGAACACTGAAGCTTTCTTT
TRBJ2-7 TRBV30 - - CAWSVLFRAGNRREQYF TGTGCCTGGAGTGTACTCTTCCGAGCGGGCAACAGGAGAGAGCAGTACTTC
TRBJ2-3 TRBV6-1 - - CASSEVLGASTDTQYF TGTGCCAGCAGTGAAGTATTGGGGGCTAGCACAGATACGCAGTATTTT
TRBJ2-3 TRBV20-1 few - CSARDFDTQYF TGCAGTGCTAGAGATTTCGATACGCAGTATTTT
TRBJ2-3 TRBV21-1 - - CASARDSSTDTQYF TGTGCCAGCGCCCGGGACTCAAGCACAGATACGCAGTATTTT
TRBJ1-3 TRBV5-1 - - CASGPEGSGNTIYF TGCGCCAGCGGCCCAGAAGGCTCTGGAAACACCATATATTTT
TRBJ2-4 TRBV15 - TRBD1 CATSSAARTGEKNIQYF TGTGCCACCAGCAGCGCAGCCAGGACAGGGGAAAAAAACATTCAGTACTTC
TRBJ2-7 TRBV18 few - CASSPGADGSSYEQYF TGTGCCAGCTCACCGGGGGCCGACGGAAGCTCCTACGAGCAGTACTTC
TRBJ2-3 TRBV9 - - CASSPKGSDTQYF TGTGCCAGCAGCCCTAAGGGGTCAGATACGCAGTATTTT
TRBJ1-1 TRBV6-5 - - CASSRQGLLTEAFF TGTGCCAGCAGTCGCCAGGGGCTCCTCACTGAAGCTTTCTTT
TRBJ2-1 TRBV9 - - CASSVEWDSYNEQFF TGTGCCAGCAGCGTAGAGTGGGACTCCTACAATGAGCAGTTCTTC
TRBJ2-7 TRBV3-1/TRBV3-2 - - CASSRNAGTVNYEQYF TGTGCCAGCAGCCGGAATGCCGGGACGGTAAACTACGAGCAGTACTTC
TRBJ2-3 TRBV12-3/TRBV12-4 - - CASSRISTDTQYF TGTGCCAGCAGCCGAATATCGACAGATACGCAGTATTTT
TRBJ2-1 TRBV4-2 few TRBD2 CASSQSPGLAGESSYNEQFF TGTGCCAGCAGCCAATCCCCTGGACTAGCGGGAGAGAGCTCCTACAATGAGCAGTTCTTC
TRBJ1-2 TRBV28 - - CASSFTGTRTNYGYTF TGTGCCAGCAGTTTCACCGGGACCCGGACTAACTATGGCTACACCTTC
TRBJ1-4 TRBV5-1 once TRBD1 CASSPGQGVKLFF TGCGCCAGCAGCCCGGGACAGGGGGTAAAACTGTTTTTT